Following are 3 T cell receptor beta chains from one sample sequenced in a study of CD8 T cells in ankylosing spondylitis. Study results and limitations: Blood from ankylosing spondylitis patients appeared to carry a characteristic roughly 8-variant TCR beta motif.

TCRdb redid the calling of the 5' RACE reads with MiXCR, one entry per CDR3 protein. The table lists approximately 540,000 distinct CDR3 sequences, about 13% of them singletons, with nearly 7% in the top ten. The antigens these receptors bind are not known. The sequenced material came from blood, either unsorted or a sorted T cell fraction (not recorded which). These receptors were obtained from a male donor with ankylosing spondylitis.

This clonotype was observed at least ten times. The chain joins TRBV12-3 or TRBV12-4 to TRBJ2-6, with unresolved D. The V end was cut by 3 bases, the J end by 0 bases, with 3 bases between. The CDR3 contains 14 residues. The CDR3 DNA reads TGTGCCAGCAGTTTCCACTCTGGGGCCAACGTCCTGACTTTC. Translation gives CASSFHSGANVLTF.

This clonotype was picked up many times. This sequence joins TRBV7-2 and TRBJ1-1; D gene uncertain. The germline CDR1 and CDR2 sequences are SGHTA and FQGNSA. The CDR3 sequence is 13 residues long. V was pared by 1 base and J by 1 base, with 4 bases between. In DNA, the CDR3 is TGTGCCAGCAGCTTAGACGCGAACACTGAAGCTTTCTTT. It is translated as CASSLDANTEAFF.

This chain connects TRBV20-1 to TRBJ2-3; 8 bases line up with TRBD2. This CDR3 spans 13 amino acids. The germline V gene encodes CDR1 DFQATT and CDR2 SNEGSKA (reference sequence). V shed 3 bases, J shed 8 bases, and the junction held 7 bases outside the gene matches. CDR3 amino acids: CSASSVGRGTQYF. CDR3 coding DNA: TGCAGTGCTAGTTCGGTCGGGAGGGGTACGCAGTATTTT.